A single sample is the source of the 30 T cell receptor beta chains below, sequenced in a study of blood T cell repertoires in COVID-19. Clones were sequenced by immunoSEQ multiplex PCR, and TCRdb holds only the in-frame ones, with some missing. The profile covers roughly 130,000 clones, with roughly 83% appearing a single time and around 5% taken by the ten largest. The sequenced sample was peripheral blood. The receptors were sampled from a woman aged 70 to 79 with COVID-19, enrolled during active disease.

Details on this clone: One end of the junction does not line up with germline, which may come from a read error. CDR3 sequence reads: CASSQDPVGAQQEIQYF. In nucleotides, the CDR3 is TGCGCCAGCAGCCAAGATCCAGTTGGGGCACAGCAAGAGATCCAGTACTTC. The chain is built from TRBV4-1 and TRBJ2-5, with D tentatively TRBD1 (5 bases). Germline V lookup: CDR1 MGHRA, CDR2 YSYEKL. The CDR3 has 17 amino acids.

The chain carries TRBV9 and TRBJ2-1; 10 nucleotides line up with TRBD2. This CDR3 has 19 amino acids. Trimming cost V 0 bases and J 0 bases; bases outside gene matches: 9. In germline, CDR1 is SGDLS, CDR2 YYNGEE. The CDR3 DNA sequence: TGTGCCAGCAGCGTAGGGGCTAGCGGGGGCGCAAGCTCCTACAATGAGCAGTTCTTC. Amino acid sequence: CASSVGASGGASSYNEQFF.

The rearrangement joins TRBV7-2 to TRBJ1-4; weak D call: TRBD1 (6 bases). The V gene's germline CDR1 is SGHTA and CDR2 FQGNSA. The V end lost 1 base, the J end lost 8 bases, and 11 bases lay between the germline ends. This CDR3 region has 14 residues. The CDR3 DNA follows: TGTGCCAGCAGCTTAGTGGGGAGGGGGGAAAAACTGTTTTTT. Amino acids: CASSLVGRGEKLFF.

Of note for this clone: At the DNA level, this CDR3 is encoded by other sequences in the same sample as well. The chain links TRBV5-1 to TRBJ1-6; a possible D gene is TRBD1 (6 bases). Trimming removed 1 base from V and 6 bases from J, with 8 bases in between. CDR3 length equals 14 residues. Germline loops: CDR1 SGHRS, CDR2 YFSETQ. CDR3 DNA: TGCGCCAGCAGCTTGCGGACAGTTAATTCACCCCTCCACTTT. Amino acids: CASSLRTVNSPLHF. The variable domain in full, completed from reference TRBV5-1 and TRBJ1-6, reads KAGVTQTPRYLIKTRGQQVTLSCSPISGHRSVSWYQQTPGQGLQFLFEYFSETQRNKGNFPGRFSGRQFSNSRSEMNVSTLELGDSALYLCASSLRTVNSPLHFGNGTRLTVT.

This sequence joins TRBV18 and TRBJ2-2, with TRBD2 matching 8 bases. This CDR3 region has 15 residues. The germline gives CDR1 KGHSH, CDR2 LQKENI. With V trimmed by 3 bases and J by 3 bases, 3 bases remained unmatched. The CDR3 protein is CASSPPGGDTGELFF. The CDR3 bases are TGTGCCAGCTCACCCCCCGGGGGGGACACCGGGGAGCTGTTTTTT.

This chain links TRBV29-1 with TRBJ1-2; maybe TRBD1 (6 bases). V dropped 7 bases and J dropped 0 bases, with 15 bases sitting between them. This CDR3 is 14 amino acids long. The V gene's germline CDR1 is SQVTM and CDR2 ANQGSEA. The DNA of the CDR3 is TGCAGCGCTAGGGAACAGGGAACTAACTATGGCTACACCTTC. This codes for CSAREQGTNYGYTF.

In this sample, this clone turned up a few times. The genes are TRBV2 and TRBJ1-6, with 8 positions matching TRBD1. This CDR3 has 15 amino acids. Germline trimming cut 9 bases from V and 10 bases from J; bases unmatched to any gene: 14. Germline V gives CDR1 SNHLY, CDR2 FYNNEI. The CDR3 here is CASLDATGGGSPLHF. DNA for the CDR3: TGTGCCAGTCTCGACGCCACAGGGGGTGGATCACCCCTCCACTTT. Using reference TRBV2 and TRBJ1-6 for the parts outside the CDR3, the full variable domain is EPEVTQTPSHQVTQMGQEVILRCVPISNHLYFYWYRQILGQKVEFLVSFYNNEISEKSEIFDDQFSVERPDGSNFTLKIRSTKLEDSAMYFCASLDATGGGSPLHFGNGTRLTVT.

The chain links TRBV19 to TRBJ1-4; D is perhaps TRBD1 (5 bases). This CDR3 comprises 14 residues. Germline CDR1 LNHDA, CDR2 SQIVND (reference sequence). V shed 5 bases and J shed 2 bases, with 9 bases lying between them. The CDR3 nucleotides read TGTGCCAGTAGTTCAGGGCGGACTAATGAAAAACTGTTTTTT. Encoded protein: CASSSGRTNEKLFF.

J is TRBJ1-5 and V is TRBV5-6; D unclear. The germline V and J ends were trimmed by 4 bases and 5 bases, with 7 bases remaining between them. The germline CDR1 and CDR2 sequences are SGHDT and YYEEEE. This CDR3 is built from 12 residues. CDR3 sequence (DNA): TGTGCCAGCAGCATACTAGATCAGCCCCAGCATTTT. As protein: CASSILDQPQHF. The whole variable domain, remainder taken from reference TRBV5-6 and TRBJ1-5, is DAGVTQSPTHLIKTRGQQVTLRCSPKSGHDTVSWYQQALGQGPQFIFQYYEEEERQRGNFPDRFSGHQFPNYSSELNVNALLLGDSALYLCASSILDQPQHFGDGTRLSIL.

V usage is TRBV5-1 and J usage is TRBJ2-1, with D uncertain. This CDR3 spans 13 amino acids. Trimming shortened V by 0 bases and J by 10 bases, and 11 bases separated the two germline ends. CDR1 is SGHRS, CDR2 YFSETQ, per germline. DNA of the CDR3: TGCGCCAGCAGCTTGGTAGGTAGCAGAGAGCAGTTCTTC. Protein product: CASSLVGSREQFF.

This sequence joins TRBV13 and TRBJ2-7; D is unresolved. From germline, CDR1 is PRHDT and CDR2 FYEKMQ (reference sequence). The germline V and J ends were trimmed by 5 bases and 2 bases, with 7 bases remaining between them. The CDR3 totals 12 residues. The CDR3, as DNA: TGTGCCAGCAGCAAAAGCCCCTACGAGCAGTACTTC. Its protein is CASSKSPYEQYF.

This clone showed up just once. The chain carries TRBV5-1 and TRBJ1-6, with TRBD1 matching 8 bases. V was clipped by 4 bases and J by 4 bases; unmatched bases: 4. Per the germline V gene, CDR1 is SGHRS and CDR2 is YFSETQ. The CDR3 totals 15 residues. CDR3 region: CASSIRTGYNSPLHF. For the CDR3, the DNA is TGCGCCAGCAGCATACGGACAGGGTATAATTCACCCCTCCACTTT.

As regards this clone: The junction and the germline gene differ at one end; a read error may be behind it. The DNA of the CDR3 is TGTGCTAGCAGTCTAATCCGGGACAGCGTTGGGGAGACCCAGTACTTC. It encodes CASSLIRDSVGETQYF. The chain carries TRBV7-7 and TRBJ2-5; 7 positions match TRBD1. Germline V lookup: CDR1 SSHAT, CDR2 FNYEAQ (reference sequence). The CDR3 runs 16 residues.

The genes are TRBV5-1 and TRBJ2-5, with 9 positions matching TRBD2. This CDR3 is built from 15 residues. Germline loops: CDR1 SGHRS, CDR2 YFSETQ. The trim removed 2 bases at V and 5 bases at J, leaving 7 bases unmatched. CDR3 protein: CASSLTNSGGETQYF. CDR3 nucleotides: TGCGCCAGCAGCTTAACTAATAGCGGGGGTGAGACCCAGTACTTC. Looking up the rest from reference TRBV5-1 and TRBJ2-5 gives the full variable domain: KAGVTQTPRYLIKTRGQQVTLSCSPISGHRSVSWYQQTPGQGLQFLFEYFSETQRNKGNFPGRFSGRQFSNSRSEMNVSTLELGDSALYLCASSLTNSGGETQYFGPGTRLLVL.

This clone is a singleton in its sample. This chain uses TRBV7-2 with TRBJ2-3; maybe TRBD2 (5 bases). In germline, CDR1 is SGHTA, CDR2 FQGNSA. The CDR3 loop spans 15 amino acids. V was clipped by 5 bases and J by 1 base, with 13 bases between them. CDR3 DNA sequence: TGTGCCAGCAGCCCCGGGAAAGGACGCACAGATACGCAGTATTTT. Amino acids: CASSPGKGRTDTQYF.

This sequence joins TRBV29-1 and TRBJ1-3; TRBD1 is a possible D gene (6 bases). The CDR3 extends over 15 amino acids. Germline CDR1 reads SQVTM; CDR2 reads ANQGSEA. Trimming left V 7 bases short and J 1 base short, with 17 bases between. CDR3 residues: CSANLQGSSGNTIYF. The CDR3 DNA sequence: TGCAGCGCAAACCTGCAGGGGAGTTCTGGAAACACCATATATTTT.

This chain joins TRBV19 and TRBJ1-6; D remains ambiguous. CDR1 is LNHDA, CDR2 SQIVND, per germline (reference sequence). The CDR3 loop spans 12 amino acids. Trimming removed 3 bases at V and 9 bases at J, with 6 bases between. This CDR3 is CASSIGGSPLHF. CDR3 bases: TGTGCCAGTAGTATTGGAGGTTCACCCCTCCACTTT.

The V and J genes are TRBV5-1 and TRBJ2-4; 8 bases are shared with TRBD1. Per germline, CDR1 SGHRS and CDR2 YFSETQ. CDR3 size: 15 residues. The junction had 6 bases not matched to a gene; V was cut back by 4 bases and J by 3 bases. CDR3 in DNA: TGCGCCAGCAGCCAACAGGGGGACGGCAAAAACATTCAGTACTTC. As protein: CASSQQGDGKNIQYF.

The V and J genes are TRBV20-1 and TRBJ1-1, with D perhaps TRBD1 (6 bases). This CDR3 contains 11 residues. Per germline, CDR1 DFQATT and CDR2 SNEGSKA (reference sequence). Written as DNA, the CDR3 is TGCTCCAGGGGACTGAACACTGAAGCTTTCTTT. As protein: CSRGLNTEAFF.

The CDR3, as DNA: TGTGCCAGCAGCTTAGGGGGGGTGCACACAGATACGCAGTATTTT. It encodes CASSLGGVHTDTQYF. This sequence joins TRBV7-2 and TRBJ2-3, with TRBD2 as a possible D gene (6 bases). Germline CDR1 reads SGHTA; CDR2 reads FQGNSA. V was pared by 1 base and J by 2 bases, with 10 bases between. The CDR3 extends over 15 amino acids.

The gene calls are TRBV7-2 and TRBJ1-1; 8 nucleotides match TRBD1. CDR3 length: 15 residues. Germline CDR1 reads SGHTA; CDR2 reads FQGNSA. After removal of 5 bases from V and 4 bases from J, the junction contained 9 bases not matched to a gene. The CDR3 bases are TGTGCCAGCAGCGTCCCCGGGACAGGCGGCACTGAAGCTTTCTTT. Its translation: CASSVPGTGGTEAFF.

This chain joins TRBV7-9 and TRBJ1-5; 8 bases are shared with TRBD1. Germline lookup yields CDR1 SEHNR and CDR2 FQNEAQ (reference sequence). This CDR3 is 15 amino acids long. V dropped 6 bases and J dropped 3; count of bases not matched to a gene: 7. The CDR3 DNA follows: TGTGCCAGCAGTTCGGACAGGGACTTCAATCAGCCCCAGCATTTT. Translating it yields CASSSDRDFNQPQHF.

The chain recombines TRBV19 with TRBJ2-7; D remains unclear. Germline CDR1 is LNHDA and CDR2 is SQIVND (reference sequence). CDR3 size: 14 residues. The ends were cut back, 5 bases at V and 0 bases at J, with 11 bases in the middle. The CDR3 coding sequence is TGTGCCAGTAGTCGGCAGCGATACTCCTACGAGCAGTACTTC. Amino acid sequence: CASSRQRYSYEQYF. The full variable domain, in which reference TRBV19 and TRBJ2-7 provide the parts outside the CDR3, is DGGITQSPKYLFRKEGQNVTLSCEQNLNHDAMYWYRQDPGQGLRLIYYSQIVNDFQKGDIAEGYSVSREKKESFPLTVTSAQKNPTAFYLCASSRQRYSYEQYFGPGTRLTVT.

The J gene is TRBJ1-3, the V gene TRBV28; D may be TRBD1 (6 bases). The CDR3 has 14 residues. V shed 3 bases and J shed 3 bases, with 9 bases lying between them. Germline values: CDR1 MDHEN, CDR2 SYDVKM. The CDR3 coding sequence is TGTGCCAGCAGTTTCGGCAGGGGTGGAAACACCATATATTTT. It specifies CASSFGRGGNTIYF.

The chain couples TRBV9 to TRBJ2-2, with 7 bases identical to TRBD1. Unmatched junction bases numbered 5, after V lost 3 bases and J lost 6 bases. The CDR3 length is 14 residues. Germline V gives CDR1 SGDLS, CDR2 YYNGEE. The CDR3 region has the DNA TGTGCCAGCAGCGGTGCCGGGACAGCCGGGGAGCTGTTTTTT. It is translated as CASSGAGTAGELFF.

The rearrangement joins TRBV7-2 to TRBJ2-7; D is undetermined. CDR3 size: 15 residues. V dropped 1 base and J dropped 0 bases, with 10 bases sitting between them. Germline CDR1 is SGHTA and CDR2 is FQGNSA. The CDR3 sequence is CASSLEYGSSYEQYF. In DNA, the CDR3 is TGTGCCAGCAGCTTAGAGTATGGTAGCTCCTACGAGCAGTACTTC.

This chain links TRBV19 with TRBJ1-1; D perhaps matches TRBD1 (6 bases). Germline CDR1 LNHDA, CDR2 SQIVND (reference sequence). V shed 3 bases and J shed 5 bases, with 13 bases lying between them. The CDR3 runs to 14 residues. As DNA, the CDR3 is TGTGCCAGTAGTATGGGAGGGGGTAGAACTGAAGCTTTCTTT. It specifies CASSMGGGRTEAFF.

The V call is TRBV19, the J call TRBJ1-5; 9 bases map to TRBD1. Trimming at V came to 6 bases and at J to 2 bases, leaving 5 bases not matched to a gene. Germline V lookup: CDR1 LNHDA, CDR2 SQIVND (reference sequence). CDR3 length equals 15 residues. The CDR3 coding sequence is TGTGCCAGTAGGGGGACAGGGAAAGGCAATCAGCCCCAGCATTTT. Protein: CASRGTGKGNQPQHF.

The chain recombines TRBV5-5 with TRBJ2-5; TRBD1 matches 9 bases. This CDR3 has 15 residues. The germline V gene encodes CDR1 SGHKS and CDR2 YYEKEE (reference sequence). The V gene end was trimmed by 4 bases and the J gene end by 2 bases; junction bases not matched to a gene: 6. The CDR3 loop is CASSPGTGIQETQYF. In DNA form, the CDR3 reads TGTGCCAGCAGCCCCGGGACAGGGATTCAAGAGACCCAGTACTTC.

J is TRBJ2-5 and V is TRBV3-1 (or the pseudogene TRBV3-2), with D possibly being TRBD2 (5 bases). Trimming left V 0 bases short and J 7 bases short, with 18 bases between. Germline-derived CDR1 and CDR2 are LGHDT and YNNKEL (reference sequence). CDR3 length equals 16 residues. The CDR3: CASSQDSGALRVTQYF. CDR3 coding DNA: TGTGCCAGCAGCCAAGATTCGGGCGCACTGAGGGTGACCCAGTACTTC.